The 22 T cell receptor beta chains given below trace back to one sample, sequenced in a study of blood T cells in healthy people across ages. A second PCR, run for about 7 to 11 cycles, used a sample-barcoded 5' primer plus a J-beta primer mix. MiXCR, run by TCRdb on the 5' RACE reads, gives a single entry per CDR3 protein. The sample yields around 500,000 distinct CDR3 sequences, roughly a quarter seen once. These data also formed part of another study, on T cells of mothers and their children.

Sequenced: blood. The receptors come from a boy aged 2 to 10 in good health.

This clonotype has at least ten counts. The chain combines TRBV18 with TRBJ1-1, with D tentatively TRBD1 (5 bases). V lost 2 bases and J 1 base, leaving 8 bases between the germline ends. Germline CDR1 is KGHSH and CDR2 is LQKENI. The CDR3 totals 14 residues. Here the CDR3 DNA reads TGTGCCAGCTCACCAGGGGGGTGGAACACTGAAGCTTTCTTT. Residues: CASSPGGWNTEAFF.

The gene calls are TRBV6-5 and TRBJ1-4; D remains ambiguous. From germline, CDR1 is MNHEY and CDR2 SVGAGI. CDR3 length: 17 amino acids. With 3 bases removed from V and 1 base from J, the gap between germline ends came to 15 bases. The CDR3 nucleotides read TGTGCCAGCAGTTATCTCCACGACGGAGGAACTAATGAAAAACTGTTTTTT. Residues: CASSYLHDGGTNEKLFF.

The rearrangement joins TRBV4-3 to TRBJ2-1; the match to TRBD1 covers 7 bases. Per the germline V gene, CDR1 is LGHNA and CDR2 is YSLEER. The CDR3 loop spans 16 amino acids. V was pared by 5 bases and J by 3 bases, with 10 bases of the junction left unmatched. In DNA, the CDR3 is TGCGCCAGCAGCGACTACCGACAGGGTTTCTACAATGAGCAGTTCTTC. This translates into CASSDYRQGFYNEQFF.

The chain carries TRBV10-3 and TRBJ2-3; unclear D gene. V was pared by 0 bases and J by 5 bases, with 0 bases between. Germline-derived CDR1 and CDR2 are ENHRY and SYGVKD. CDR3 size: 11 residues. The CDR3 coding sequence is TGTGCCATCAGTGAGTCAGATACGCAGTATTTT. Its translation: CAISESDTQYF.

This clonotype showed up just once. The chain couples TRBV4-1 to TRBJ1-4, with TRBD1 identical over 7 bases. The ends lost 3 bases at V and 4 bases at J; junction bases unmatched: 2. There are 14 residues in the CDR3. CDR1 and CDR2 (germline): MGHRA, YSYEKL. For the CDR3, the DNA is TGCGCCAGCAGCCATCCAGGGGGTAATGAAAAACTGTTTTTT. Translation gives CASSHPGGNEKLFF.

This clonotype was seen a handful of times. This chain uses TRBV29-1 with TRBJ2-2, with D perhaps assigned TRBD1 or TRBD2 (5 bases each). CDR1 is SQVTM and CDR2 is ANQGSEA in the germline V gene. Trimming removed 7 bases from V and 6 bases from J, with 9 bases in between. The CDR3 sequence is 11 residues long. CDR3 in amino acids: CSGGGSGELFF. The CDR3 nucleotides read TGCAGCGGGGGCGGGTCCGGGGAGCTGTTTTTT.

About this clonotype itself: Germline and junction disagree at one end, which may indicate a read error. The V call is TRBV7-9, the J call TRBJ2-5; the match to TRBD2 covers 14 bases. The CDR3 extends over 16 amino acids. CDR1 is SEHNR and CDR2 is FQNEAQ in the germline V gene (reference sequence). The CDR3 is CASSGAMGLAGEAQYF. DNA for the CDR3: TGTGCCAGCAGCGGAGCCATGGGACTAGCGGGAGAGGCCCAGTACTTC.

CDR3 amino acids: CASSVVVGVRPQHF. The CDR3 DNA is TGTGCCAGCAGTGTAGTCGTGGGTGTTCGGCCCCAGCATTTT. V gene TRBV6-1 combines with J gene TRBJ1-5; the D is unclear. Germline V gene lookup returns CDR1 MNHNS and CDR2 SASEGT. V was trimmed by 4 bases and J by 9 bases, leaving 16 bases between them. The CDR3 has 14 amino acids.

The chain carries TRBV29-1 and TRBJ2-5; 9 bases are a match to TRBD1. The germline V gene encodes CDR1 SQVTM and CDR2 ANQGSEA. This CDR3 has 15 residues. Germline trimming cut 5 bases from V and 2 bases from J; bases unmatched to any gene: 9. In nucleotides, the CDR3 is TGCAGCGTTACCCCGGGACAGGGATGGCAAGAGACCCAGTACTTC. Its translation: CSVTPGQGWQETQYF.

This clonotype has just a few counts. Sequence at one end of the junction differs from germline and may be a read error. V is TRBV15 and J is TRBJ2-3; D is perhaps TRBD2 (6 bases). This CDR3 spans 16 amino acids. Germline-derived CDR1 and CDR2 are LNHNV and YYDKDF (reference sequence). DNA for the CDR3: TGTGCCACCAGCAGAGCTAGCGCTCGGGGCACCGATACGCAGTATTTT. Translated: CATSRASARGTDTQYF.

This clonotype was picked up a small number of times. The genes are TRBV4-3 and TRBJ2-7; a weak D match, TRBD2 (6 bases). CDR1 LGHNA and CDR2 YSLEER come from the germline V gene. Trimming removed 2 bases at V and 2 bases at J, with 16 bases between. The CDR3 has 16 amino acids. CDR3 residues: CASSQSYRDFTYEQYF. CDR3 coding DNA: TGCGCCAGCAGCCAATCGTACCGGGACTTTACCTACGAGCAGTACTTC.

The genes are TRBV5-1 and TRBJ2-3; 8 nucleotides match TRBD2. CDR3 length: 15 amino acids. J was trimmed by 4 bases and V by 5 bases; bases with no gene match: 9. Germline V gene data show CDR1 as SGHRS and CDR2 as YFSETQ. CDR3 region: CASRPTGGPSDTQYF. CDR3 DNA: TGCGCCAGCAGGCCGACGGGGGGGCCCTCAGATACGCAGTATTTT. Using reference TRBV5-1 and TRBJ2-3 for the parts outside the CDR3, the full variable domain is KAGVTQTPRYLIKTRGQQVTLSCSPISGHRSVSWYQQTPGQGLQFLFEYFSETQRNKGNFPGRFSGRQFSNSRSEMNVSTLELGDSALYLCASRPTGGPSDTQYFGPGTRLTVL.

This sequence joins TRBV30 and TRBJ1-5; 10 bases fit TRBD1. V lost 1 base to trimming and J lost 2 bases; unmatched junction nucleotides: 14. The germline CDR1 and CDR2 sequences are GTSNPN and SVGIG (reference sequence). The CDR3 consists of 19 residues. CDR3 sequence: CAWSGYGTGADIRNQPQHF. The CDR3, as DNA: TGTGCCTGGAGTGGGTATGGGACAGGGGCTGACATACGCAATCAGCCCCAGCATTTT.

The sample holds a few counts of this clonotype. This chain connects TRBV20-1 to TRBJ1-4, with D possibly TRBD1 on 5 matching bases. Trimming removed 0 bases from V and 5 bases from J, with 13 bases in between. The germline gives CDR1 DFQATT, CDR2 SNEGSKA (reference sequence). There are 15 residues in the CDR3. CDR3 nucleotide sequence: TGCAGTGCTAGAGATCTGGGCAGGGCGAATGAAAAACTGTTTTTT. Protein sequence: CSARDLGRANEKLFF.

This clonotype occurred a few times. The chain recombines TRBV29-1 with TRBJ2-1; D remains ambiguous. The CDR3 extends over 11 amino acids. The germline gives CDR1 SQVTM, CDR2 ANQGSEA. V dropped 5 bases and J dropped 3 bases, with 5 bases sitting between them. In nucleotides, the CDR3 is TGCAGCGTTCGAGGCTACAATGAGCAGTTCTTC. Translation: CSVRGYNEQFF.

This clonotype was seen a single time. Germline and junction disagree at one end, which may indicate a read error. V is TRBV20-1 and J is TRBJ2-5; D unclear. Germline assignment: CDR1 DFQATT and CDR2 SNEGSKA (reference sequence). This CDR3 is built from 12 residues. The CDR3 region is CSARRAQETQYF. The CDR3 DNA reads as TGCAGTGCCCGAAGGGCGCAAGAGACTCAGTACTTC.

This clonotype was seen a handful of times. This chain joins TRBV24-1 and TRBJ2-1; maybe TRBD1 (6 bases). This CDR3 contains 15 residues. Germline V gene lookup returns CDR1 KGHDR and CDR2 SFDVKD. Between the trimmed V and J ends, which lost 5 bases and 1 base, there was a span of 11 bases. The CDR3 DNA reads TGTGCCACCAGTGTATTGGACAGATCCTACAATGAGCAGTTCTTC. Its translation is CATSVLDRSYNEQFF.

This clonotype was seen more than once but under ten times. One end of the junction fails to match germline, which may point to a read error. The V call is TRBV20-1, the J call TRBJ2-5, with D perhaps matching TRBD1 (7 bases). CDR1 and CDR2 from the germline V gene are DFQATT and SNEGSKA (reference sequence). The CDR3 covers 15 residues. DNA of the CDR3: TGCAGTGCAACCGCCCTGGGACAGCCCAGGGGAGGCAAGTTCTTC. This codes for CSATALGQPRGGKFF.

Only a few counts were recorded for this clonotype. Sequence at one end of the junction differs from germline and may be a read error. The DNA for the CDR3 is TGTGCTAGCAGCTTAGCTCCTTTCGGGGTTAAGGGAGAGACCCAGTACTTC. As protein: CASSLAPFGVKGETQYF. This chain connects TRBV7-7 to TRBJ2-5, with D perhaps TRBD2 (5 bases). The length of the CDR3 is 17 residues. Germline V gene data show CDR1 as SSHAT and CDR2 as FNYEAQ (reference sequence).

J is TRBJ1-5 and V is TRBV27; D is perhaps TRBD1 (6 bases). V gave up 6 bases and J gave up 7 bases, with 16 bases separating them. This CDR3 has 14 residues. Germline V gene sequence: CDR1 MNHEY, CDR2 SMNVEV (reference sequence). CDR3 sequence reads: CASRDRSRDQPQHF. CDR3 DNA sequence: TGTGCCAGCAGAGACAGGTCAAGAGACCAGCCCCAGCATTTT.

This clonotype was recorded only once. CDR3 region: CASSRQGLNQPQHF. CDR3 sequence (DNA): TGTGCCAGCAGCCGCCAGGGGCTGAATCAGCCCCAGCATTTT. The chain uses TRBV7-2 and TRBJ1-5, with TRBD1 as a possible D gene (6 bases). V was shortened by 5 bases and J by 4 bases, with 12 bases between the two germline ends. The germline V gene encodes CDR1 SGHTA and CDR2 FQGNSA. The CDR3 covers 14 residues.

A few counts support this clonotype. The chain carries TRBV29-1 and TRBJ2-7, with D hard to call. Germline V CDR1 and CDR2: SQVTM, ANQGSEA. The CDR3 is made up of 10 amino acids. Trimming stripped 5 bases from V and 5 bases from J, with 7 bases between. The CDR3 is CSVSVDEQYF. The CDR3 DNA reads TGCAGCGTTTCGGTCGACGAGCAGTACTTC.